A selection of T cell receptor beta chains follows, all from one sample in a study of chemoradiotherapy in HPV16-positive cancers. Profiling relied on immunoSEQ multiplex PCR, and the TCRdb table lists in-frame clones only, not all of them. The sample yields 20,000 to 30,000 clones, approximately 95% seen once. This material was acquired from a patient who underwent chemoradiotherapy. Receptors were obtained from a human donor with HPV-associated anogenital cancer. CDR3s include the opening cysteine and the closing phenylalanine or tryptophan. D genes are given only for firm matches. Clone sizes are given selectively: once, few, many, or a class where the clone is expanded.

TRBD2 | TRBJ2-3 | TRBV18 | NA | TGTGCCAGTTCAGGGACTAGCGGAGCCACAGATACGCAGTATTTT | CASSGTSGATDTQYF
NA | TRBJ2-2 | TRBV7-8 | NA | TGTGCCAGCAGGTCATCTAGCAGGAACACCGGGGAGCTGTTTTTT | CASRSSSRNTGELFF
TRBD1 | TRBJ1-1 | TRBV5-1 | few | TGCGCCAGCAGCACGGAGACAGGGCAAGCTTTCTTT | CASSTETGQAFF
TRBD1 | TRBJ2-5 | TRBV29-1 | NA | TGCAGCGCCAACAGGGGGCTAGAGACCCAGTACTTC | CSANRGLETQYF
TRBD2 | TRBJ2-5 | TRBV14 | NA | TGTGCCAGCAGCCTAACTAGCGGGGGATGGGAGACCCAGTACTTC | CASSLTSGGWETQYF
TRBD1 | TRBJ1-4 | TRBV9 | NA | TGTGCCAGCAGCGTAGGGACAGGGTCGGATGAAAAACTGTTTTTT | CASSVGTGSDEKLFF
NA | TRBJ1-1 | TRBV19 | NA | TGTGCCAGTAGTCGCCGAGGAGGGGCGAACACTGAAGCTTTCTTT | CASSRRGGANTEAFF
TRBD1 | TRBJ1-4 | TRBV2 | NA | TGTGCCAGCAGGATGGGGACAGGGATTACTAATGAAAAACTGTTTTTT | CASRMGTGITNEKLFF
NA | TRBJ1-3 | TRBV6-6 | NA | TGTGCCAGCAGTTACTCCAGGGAAACTGGAAACACCATATATTTT | CASSYSRETGNTIYF
TRBD2 | TRBJ2-7 | TRBV9 | NA | TGTGCCAGCAGCACCGGGCTAGCGGGGGGGCAGGAGCAGTACTTC | CASSTGLAGGQEQYF
NA | TRBJ1-1 | TRBV5-5 | NA | TGTGCCAGCAGCTTGGCCCCGGGGAAAAACACTGAAGCTTTCTTT | CASSLAPGKNTEAFF
TRBD1 | TRBJ1-5 | TRBV2 | NA | TGTGCCAGCGACAGGGCGAGCAATCAGCCCCAGCATTTT | CASDRASNQPQHF
TRBD1 | TRBJ2-2 | TRBV9 | NA | TGTGCCAGCAGCGTAGGACAGGGGGACACCGGGGAGCTGTTTTTT | CASSVGQGDTGELFF
NA | TRBJ2-3 | TRBV4-3 | once | TGCGCCAGCAGCCAAGATTGGCAGGGGAAAGATACGCAGTATTTT | CASSQDWQGKDTQYF
TRBD2 | TRBJ2-5 | TRBV29-1 | NA | TGCAGCGTTGGAAGCAAGCGGGAGGGCCGGGAGACCCAGTACTTC | CSVGSKREGRETQYF
TRBD2 | TRBJ2-7 | TRBV5-4 | NA | TGTGCCAGCAGCTTACGGGGACTAGCGGGGGCGGGGGAGCAGTACTTC | CASSLRGLAGAGEQYF
TRBD1 | TRBJ1-3 | TRBV7-9 | NA | TGTGCCAGCAGCTTCCCACAGGGGACTTCTGGAAACACCATATATTTT | CASSFPQGTSGNTIYF
NA | TRBJ1-2 | TRBV5-5 | NA | TGTGCCAGCAGCTTTTCCCCGACAGCTTCTAACTATGGCTACACCTTC | CASSFSPTASNYGYTF
NA | TRBJ1-1 | TRBV10-3 | NA | TGTGCCATCAGTGGTGGCAGCGACACTGAAGCTTTCTTT | CAISGGSDTEAFF
TRBD1 | TRBJ1-1 | TRBV18 | NA | TGTGCCAGCTCACCTACAGGGGGAGAAACTGAAGCTTTCTTT | CASSPTGGETEAFF
TRBD1 | TRBJ1-2 | TRBV4-2 | NA | TGTGCCAGCAGCCAGGCCCTGACAGGGGGAAACTCGGGCTATGGCTACACCTTC | CASSQALTGGNSGYGYTF
TRBD1 | TRBJ1-1 | TRBV5-4 | NA | TGTGCCAGCAGCCCTAGGACAGGAGCTATGAACACTGAAGCTTTCTTT | CASSPRTGAMNTEAFF
NA | TRBJ1-2 | TRBV5-1 | NA | TGCGCCAGCAGCGCCGGACAGAACTATGGCTACACCTTC | CASSAGQNYGYTF
NA | TRBJ1-1 | TRBV5-6 | NA | TGTGCCAGCAGCTTGGATGGGGGGATTGAAGCTTTCTTT | CASSLDGGIEAFF
TRBD1 | TRBJ2-7 | TRBV6-1 | NA | TGTGCCAGCAGTGAACCGACAGGGGGGTACGAGCAGTACTTC | CASSEPTGGYEQYF
NA | TRBJ1-4 | TRBV19 | NA | TGTGCCAGTAGACCCGGGGACCTCGGATACGAAAAACTGTTTTTT | CASRPGDLGYEKLFF
NA | TRBJ1-5 | TRBV19 | NA | TGTGCCAGTACCGACGACAGGTACAATCAGCCCCAGCATTTT | CASTDDRYNQPQHF
TRBD1 | TRBJ1-1 | TRBV19 | NA | TGTGCCAGTAGGGTCACCGGGACAGCGAACACTGAAGCTTTCTTT | CASRVTGTANTEAFF
NA | TRBJ1-1 | TRBV6-5 | NA | TGTGCCAGCAGGGGCAGGCCGAACACTGAAGCTTTCTTT | CASRGRPNTEAFF
NA | TRBJ1-1 | TRBV5-6 | NA | TGTGCCAGCAGCTTGAGCAGGGCACTTCAAGCTTTCTTT | CASSLSRALQAFF
NA | TRBJ2-1 | TRBV29-1 | NA | TGCAGCGTTGAAGAGCAGCGGAGGAATGAGCAGTTCTTC | CSVEEQRRNEQFF
NA | TRBJ1-3 | TRBV4-2 | few | TGTGCCAGCAGCCAATCCGTTACCCATGGGGCTGGAAACACCATATATTTT | CASSQSVTHGAGNTIYF
TRBD1 | TRBJ1-2 | TRBV5-1 | NA | TGCGCCAGCAGCTTGGGACAGGGGGGGAACTATGGCTACACCTTC | CASSLGQGGNYGYTF
TRBD1 | TRBJ1-2 | TRBV28 | NA | TGTGCCAGCAGTCCGGACAGGGTCTATGGCTACACCTTC | CASSPDRVYGYTF
NA | TRBJ2-1 | TRBV4-3 | NA | TGCGCCAGCAGCCCAGAGGGGAGCTCCTACAATGAGCAGTTCTTC | CASSPEGSSYNEQFF
TRBD2 | TRBJ2-1 | TRBV10-1 | NA | TGCGCCAGCAGTGGACCGACTAGCGGCTCCTACAATGAGCAGTTCTTC | CASSGPTSGSYNEQFF
TRBD1 | TRBJ1-2 | TRBV11-2 | NA | TGTGCCAGCAGCTTGGACAGGGGGCGAAGCTACACCTTC | CASSLDRGRSYTF
NA | TRBJ2-3 | TRBV27 | NA | TGTGCCAGCAGGGGGACGGTGTACACAGATACGCAGTATTTT | CASRGTVYTDTQYF